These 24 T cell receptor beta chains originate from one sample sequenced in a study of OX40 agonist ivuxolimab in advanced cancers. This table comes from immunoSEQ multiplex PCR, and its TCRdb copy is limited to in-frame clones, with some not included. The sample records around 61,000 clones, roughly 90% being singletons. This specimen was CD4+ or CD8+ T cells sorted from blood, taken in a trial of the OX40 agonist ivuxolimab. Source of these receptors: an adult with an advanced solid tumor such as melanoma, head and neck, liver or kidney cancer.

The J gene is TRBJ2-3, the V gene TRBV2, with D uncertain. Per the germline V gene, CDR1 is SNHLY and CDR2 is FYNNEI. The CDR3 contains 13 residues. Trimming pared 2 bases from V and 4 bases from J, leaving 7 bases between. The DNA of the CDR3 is TGTGCCAGCAGTGAAATTAGGGCAGATACGCAGTATTTT. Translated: CASSEIRADTQYF.

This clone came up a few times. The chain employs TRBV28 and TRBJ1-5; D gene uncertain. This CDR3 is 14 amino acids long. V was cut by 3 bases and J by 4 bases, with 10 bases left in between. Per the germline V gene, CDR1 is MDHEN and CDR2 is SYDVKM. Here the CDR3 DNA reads TGTGCCAGCAGTTTCCCCGGGTATAATCAGCCCCAGCATTTT. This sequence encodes CASSFPGYNQPQHF.

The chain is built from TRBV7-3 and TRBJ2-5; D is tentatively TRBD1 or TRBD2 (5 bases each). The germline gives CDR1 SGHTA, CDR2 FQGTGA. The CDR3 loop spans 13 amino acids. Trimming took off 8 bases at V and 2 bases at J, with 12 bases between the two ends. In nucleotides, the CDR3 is TGTGCCAGCGCACGAGGGGAGCAAGAGACCCAGTACTTC. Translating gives CASARGEQETQYF.

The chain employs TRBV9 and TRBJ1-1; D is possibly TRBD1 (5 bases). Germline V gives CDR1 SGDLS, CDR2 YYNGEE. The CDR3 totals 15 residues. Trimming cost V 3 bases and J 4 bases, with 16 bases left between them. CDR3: CASSGGTLDGTEAFF. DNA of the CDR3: TGTGCCAGCAGCGGCGGGACTCTGGACGGCACTGAAGCTTTCTTT.

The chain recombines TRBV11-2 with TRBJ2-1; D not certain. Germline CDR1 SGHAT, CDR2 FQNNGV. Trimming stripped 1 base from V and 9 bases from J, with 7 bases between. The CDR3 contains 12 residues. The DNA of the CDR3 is TGTGCCAGCAGCTTAGTCGGCCCTGAGCAGTTCTTC. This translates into CASSLVGPEQFF.

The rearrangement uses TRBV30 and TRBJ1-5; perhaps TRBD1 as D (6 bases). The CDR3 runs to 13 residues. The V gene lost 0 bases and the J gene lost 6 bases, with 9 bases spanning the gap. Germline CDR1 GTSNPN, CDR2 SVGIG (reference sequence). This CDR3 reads CAWSVQGSQPQHF. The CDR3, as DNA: TGTGCCTGGAGTGTACAGGGTAGTCAGCCCCAGCATTTT.

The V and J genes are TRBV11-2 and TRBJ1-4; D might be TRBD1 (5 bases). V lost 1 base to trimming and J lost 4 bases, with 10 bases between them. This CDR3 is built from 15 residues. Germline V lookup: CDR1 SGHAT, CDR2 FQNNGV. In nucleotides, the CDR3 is TGTGCCAGCAGCTTAGGGAGGGACCTTAATGAAAAACTGTTTTTT. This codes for CASSLGRDLNEKLFF.

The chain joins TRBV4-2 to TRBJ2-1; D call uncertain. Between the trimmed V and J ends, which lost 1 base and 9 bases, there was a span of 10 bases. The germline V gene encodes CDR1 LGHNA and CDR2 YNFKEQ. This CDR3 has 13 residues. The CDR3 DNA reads TGTGCCAGCAGCCAAGCCTTGAACAGTGAGCAGTTCTTC. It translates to CASSQALNSEQFF.

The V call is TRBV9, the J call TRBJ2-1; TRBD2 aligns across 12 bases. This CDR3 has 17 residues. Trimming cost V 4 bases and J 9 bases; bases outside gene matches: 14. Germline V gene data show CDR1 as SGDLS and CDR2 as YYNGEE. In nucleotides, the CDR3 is TGTGCCAGCAGCTCACCCCTAGCGGGAGGGGTGCCAGGTGAGCAGTTCTTC. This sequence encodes CASSSPLAGGVPGEQFF.

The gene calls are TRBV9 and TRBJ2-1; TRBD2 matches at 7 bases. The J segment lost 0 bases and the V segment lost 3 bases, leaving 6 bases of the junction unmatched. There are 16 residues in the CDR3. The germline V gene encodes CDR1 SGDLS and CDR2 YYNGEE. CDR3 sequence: CASSAGGGSSYNEQFF. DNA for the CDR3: TGTGCCAGCAGCGCCGGCGGCGGGAGCTCCTACAATGAGCAGTTCTTC.

CDR3 nucleotide sequence: TGTGCCAGCAGCCTTCGGGGGACAGGGATCTCCAGCAATCAGCCCCAGCATTTT. Its protein product is CASSLRGTGISSNQPQHF. The chain couples TRBV7-6 to TRBJ1-5, with 9 bases matching TRBD1. The trim removed 5 bases at V and 1 base at J, leaving 12 bases unmatched. The CDR3 consists of 18 residues. The V gene's germline CDR1 is SGHVS and CDR2 FNYEAQ.

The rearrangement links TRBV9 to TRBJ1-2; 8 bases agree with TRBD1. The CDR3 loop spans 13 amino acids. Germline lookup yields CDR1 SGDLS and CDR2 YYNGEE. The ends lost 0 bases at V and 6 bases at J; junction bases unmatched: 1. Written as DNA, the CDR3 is TGTGCCAGCAGCGTAGTCAGGGGGCATGGCTACACCTTC. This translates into CASSVVRGHGYTF.

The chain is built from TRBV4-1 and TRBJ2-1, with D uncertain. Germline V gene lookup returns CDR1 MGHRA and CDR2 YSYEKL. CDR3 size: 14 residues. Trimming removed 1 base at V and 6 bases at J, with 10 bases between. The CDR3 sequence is CASSQGRLSNEQFF. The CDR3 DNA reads TGCGCCAGCAGCCAAGGGCGGCTTTCCAATGAGCAGTTCTTC.

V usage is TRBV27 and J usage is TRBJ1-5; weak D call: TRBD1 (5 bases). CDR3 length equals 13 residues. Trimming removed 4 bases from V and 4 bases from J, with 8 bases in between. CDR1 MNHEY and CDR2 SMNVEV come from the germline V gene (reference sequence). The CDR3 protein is CASSSWGNQPQHF. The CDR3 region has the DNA TGTGCCAGCAGTTCTTGGGGGAATCAGCCCCAGCATTTT.

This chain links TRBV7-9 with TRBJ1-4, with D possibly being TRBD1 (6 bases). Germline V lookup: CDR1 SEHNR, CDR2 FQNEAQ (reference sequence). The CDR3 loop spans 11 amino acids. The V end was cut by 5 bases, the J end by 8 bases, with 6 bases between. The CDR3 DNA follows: TGTGCCAGCAGCGGGACAGAAAAACTGTTTTTT. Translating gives CASSGTEKLFF.

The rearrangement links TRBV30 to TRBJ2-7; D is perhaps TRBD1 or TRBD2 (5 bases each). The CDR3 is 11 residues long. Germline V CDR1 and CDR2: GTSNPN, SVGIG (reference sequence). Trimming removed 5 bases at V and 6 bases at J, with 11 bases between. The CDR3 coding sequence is TGTGCCTGGTCGTTCGGGGCCGAGCAGTACTTC. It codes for CAWSFGAEQYF. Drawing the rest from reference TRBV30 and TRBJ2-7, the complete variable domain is SQTIHQWPATLVQPVGSPLSLECTVEGTSNPNLYWYRQAAGRGLQLLFYSVGIGQISSEVPQNLSASRPQDRQFILSSKKLLLSDSGFYLCAWSFGAEQYFGPGTRLTVT.

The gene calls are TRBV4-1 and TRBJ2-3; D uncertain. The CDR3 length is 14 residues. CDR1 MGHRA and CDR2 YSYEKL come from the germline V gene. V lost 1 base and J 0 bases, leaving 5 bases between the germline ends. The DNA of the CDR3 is TGCGCCAGCAGCCAAGTTACTAGCACAGATACGCAGTATTTT. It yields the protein CASSQVTSTDTQYF.

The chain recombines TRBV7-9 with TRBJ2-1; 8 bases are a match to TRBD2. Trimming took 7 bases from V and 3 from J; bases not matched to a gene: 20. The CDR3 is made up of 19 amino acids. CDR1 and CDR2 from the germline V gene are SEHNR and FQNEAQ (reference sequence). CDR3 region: CASTSTRGTERENYNEQFF. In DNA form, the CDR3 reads TGTGCCAGCACCTCGACCAGGGGAACTGAGCGGGAGAACTACAATGAGCAGTTCTTC.

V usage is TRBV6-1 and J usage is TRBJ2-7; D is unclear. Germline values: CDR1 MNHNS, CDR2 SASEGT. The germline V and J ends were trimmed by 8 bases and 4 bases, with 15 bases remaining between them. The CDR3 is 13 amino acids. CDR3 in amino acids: CASAEGWPYEQYF. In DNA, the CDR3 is TGTGCCAGCGCGGAAGGGTGGCCTTACGAGCAGTACTTC.

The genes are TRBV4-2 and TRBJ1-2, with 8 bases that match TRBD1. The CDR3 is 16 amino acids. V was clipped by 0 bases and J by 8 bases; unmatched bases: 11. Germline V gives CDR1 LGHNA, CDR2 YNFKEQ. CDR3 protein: CASSQEELRGQEGYTF. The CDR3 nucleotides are TGTGCCAGCAGCCAAGAGGAACTCAGGGGGCAGGAGGGCTACACCTTC.

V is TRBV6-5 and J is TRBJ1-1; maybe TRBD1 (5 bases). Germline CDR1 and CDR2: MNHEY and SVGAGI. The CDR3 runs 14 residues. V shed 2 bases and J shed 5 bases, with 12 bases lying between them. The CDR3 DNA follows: TGTGCCAGCAGTTACAGGGCAGGGTTTACTGAAGCTTTCTTT. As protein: CASSYRAGFTEAFF.

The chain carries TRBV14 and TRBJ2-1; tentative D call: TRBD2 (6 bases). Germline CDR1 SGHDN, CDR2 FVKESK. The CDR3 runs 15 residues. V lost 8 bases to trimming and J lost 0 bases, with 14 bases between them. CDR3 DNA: TGTGCCAGCTCCGATCCGGGGGTCTCCTACAATGAGCAGTTCTTC. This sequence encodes CASSDPGVSYNEQFF.

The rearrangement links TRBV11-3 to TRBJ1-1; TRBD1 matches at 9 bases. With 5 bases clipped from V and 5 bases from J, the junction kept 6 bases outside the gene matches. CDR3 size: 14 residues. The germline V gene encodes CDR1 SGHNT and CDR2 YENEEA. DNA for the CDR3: TGTGCCAGCAGCCCACAGGGGGCGCGGACTGAAGCTTTCTTT. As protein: CASSPQGARTEAFF.

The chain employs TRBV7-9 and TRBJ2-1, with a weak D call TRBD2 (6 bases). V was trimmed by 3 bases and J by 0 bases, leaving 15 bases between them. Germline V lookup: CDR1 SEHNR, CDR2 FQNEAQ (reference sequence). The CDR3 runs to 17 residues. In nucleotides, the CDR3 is TGTGCCAGCAGCTTTATGGGGGGTCCTTTCTCCTACAATGAGCAGTTCTTC. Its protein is CASSFMGGPFSYNEQFF.